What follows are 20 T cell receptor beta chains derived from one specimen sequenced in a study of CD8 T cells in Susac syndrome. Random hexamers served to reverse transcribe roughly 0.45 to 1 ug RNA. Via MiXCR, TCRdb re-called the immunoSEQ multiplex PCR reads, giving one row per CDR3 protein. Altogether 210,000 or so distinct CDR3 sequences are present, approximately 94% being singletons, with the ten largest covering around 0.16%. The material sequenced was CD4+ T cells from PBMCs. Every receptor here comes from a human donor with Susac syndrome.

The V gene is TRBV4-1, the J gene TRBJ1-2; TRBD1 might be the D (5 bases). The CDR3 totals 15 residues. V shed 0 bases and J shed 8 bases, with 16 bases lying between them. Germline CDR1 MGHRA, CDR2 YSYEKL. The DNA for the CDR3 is TGCGCCAGCAGCCAAGATAACAGGAACTATGGAGGCTACACCTTC. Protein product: CASSQDNRNYGGYTF.

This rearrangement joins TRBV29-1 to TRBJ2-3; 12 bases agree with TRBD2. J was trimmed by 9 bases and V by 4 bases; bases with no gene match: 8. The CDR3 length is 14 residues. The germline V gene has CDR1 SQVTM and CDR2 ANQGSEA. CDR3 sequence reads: CSVGASGGAGTQYF. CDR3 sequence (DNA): TGCAGCGTTGGAGCTAGCGGGGGGGCCGGGACGCAGTATTTT.

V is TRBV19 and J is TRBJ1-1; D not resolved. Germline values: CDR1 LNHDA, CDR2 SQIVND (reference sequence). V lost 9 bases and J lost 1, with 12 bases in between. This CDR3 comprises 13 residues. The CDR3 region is CARGARENTEAFF. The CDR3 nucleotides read TGTGCCAGAGGAGCGAGAGAGAACACTGAAGCTTTCTTT.

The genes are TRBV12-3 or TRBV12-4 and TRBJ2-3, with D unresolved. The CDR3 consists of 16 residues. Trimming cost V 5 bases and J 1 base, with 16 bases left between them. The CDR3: CASSPTRSRGTDTQYF. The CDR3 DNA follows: TGTGCCAGCAGTCCCACTCGCAGCCGAGGCACAGATACGCAGTATTTT.

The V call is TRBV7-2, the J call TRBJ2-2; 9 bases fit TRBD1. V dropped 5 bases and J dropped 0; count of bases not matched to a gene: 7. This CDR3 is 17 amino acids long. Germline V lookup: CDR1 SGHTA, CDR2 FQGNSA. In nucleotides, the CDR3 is TGTGCCAGCAGCGTGACAGGGGGGCAAGCGAACACCGGGGAGCTGTTTTTT. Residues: CASSVTGGQANTGELFF.

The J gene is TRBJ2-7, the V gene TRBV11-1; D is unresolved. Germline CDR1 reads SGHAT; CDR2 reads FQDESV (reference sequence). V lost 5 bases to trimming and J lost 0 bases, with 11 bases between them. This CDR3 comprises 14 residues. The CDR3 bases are TGTGCCAGCAGCGCACAGCAGAACTCCTACGAGCAGTACTTC. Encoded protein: CASSAQQNSYEQYF.

CDR3: CASSAGFGTEAFF. The CDR3 bases are TGTGCCAGCAGTGCGGGGTTCGGGACTGAAGCTTTCTTT. The chain links TRBV25-1 to TRBJ1-1; D call uncertain. Germline V lookup: CDR1 MGHDK, CDR2 SYGVNS. The CDR3 loop spans 13 amino acids. Trimming removed 4 bases from V and 5 bases from J, with 11 bases in between.

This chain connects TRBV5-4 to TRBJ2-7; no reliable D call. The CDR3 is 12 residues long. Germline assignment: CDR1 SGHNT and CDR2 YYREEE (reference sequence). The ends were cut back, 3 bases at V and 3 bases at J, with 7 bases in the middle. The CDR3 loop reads CASSSGDYEQYF. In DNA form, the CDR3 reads TGTGCCAGCAGCTCTGGAGACTACGAGCAGTACTTC.

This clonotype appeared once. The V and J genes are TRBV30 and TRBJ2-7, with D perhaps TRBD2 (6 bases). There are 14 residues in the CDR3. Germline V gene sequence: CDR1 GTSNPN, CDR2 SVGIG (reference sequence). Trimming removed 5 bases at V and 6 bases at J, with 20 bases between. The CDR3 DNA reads TGTGCCTGGTCCCAGCGGGCCGAAAGGGGCGAGCAGTACTTC. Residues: CAWSQRAERGEQYF.

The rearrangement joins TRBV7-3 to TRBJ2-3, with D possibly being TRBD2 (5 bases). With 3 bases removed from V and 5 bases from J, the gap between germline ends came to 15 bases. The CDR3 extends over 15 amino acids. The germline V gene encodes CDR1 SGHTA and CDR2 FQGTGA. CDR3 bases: TGTGCCAGCAGCTTTGGCGGTCCCGCGGGAGATACGCAGTATTTT. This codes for CASSFGGPAGDTQYF.

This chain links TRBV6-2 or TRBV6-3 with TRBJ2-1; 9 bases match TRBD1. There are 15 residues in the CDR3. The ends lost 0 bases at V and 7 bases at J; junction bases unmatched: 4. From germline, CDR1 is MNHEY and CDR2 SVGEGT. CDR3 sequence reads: CASSYSMDRGNEQFF. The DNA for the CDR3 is TGTGCCAGCAGTTACTCGATGGACAGGGGAAATGAGCAGTTCTTC.

The CDR3 coding sequence is TGTGCCAGCAGTTCCGTAGGGACCCAGTACTTC. Translated: CASSSVGTQYF. This chain joins TRBV27 and TRBJ2-5; no clear D gene. CDR1 is MNHEY, CDR2 SMNVEV, per germline (reference sequence). The V end lost 4 bases, the J end lost 7 bases, and 7 bases lay between the germline ends. The CDR3 totals 11 residues.

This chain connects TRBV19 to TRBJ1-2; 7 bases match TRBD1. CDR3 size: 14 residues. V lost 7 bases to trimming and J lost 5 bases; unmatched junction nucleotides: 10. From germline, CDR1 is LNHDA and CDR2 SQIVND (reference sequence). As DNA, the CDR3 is TGTGCCAGTACATCTGGGACAGCGATTTATGGCTACACCTTC. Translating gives CASTSGTAIYGYTF.

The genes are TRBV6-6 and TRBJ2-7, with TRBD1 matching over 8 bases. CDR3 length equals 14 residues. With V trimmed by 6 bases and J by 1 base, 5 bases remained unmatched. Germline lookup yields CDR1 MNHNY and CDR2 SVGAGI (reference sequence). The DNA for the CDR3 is TGTGCCAGCAGACACGGGACAGGTTCCTACGAGCAGTACTTC. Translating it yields CASRHGTGSYEQYF.

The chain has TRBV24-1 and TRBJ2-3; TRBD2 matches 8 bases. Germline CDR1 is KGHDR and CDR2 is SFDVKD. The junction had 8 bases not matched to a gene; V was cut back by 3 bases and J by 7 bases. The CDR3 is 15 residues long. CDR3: CATSDPDGGANTQYF. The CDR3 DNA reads TGTGCCACCAGTGATCCCGACGGGGGGGCAAATACGCAGTATTTT.

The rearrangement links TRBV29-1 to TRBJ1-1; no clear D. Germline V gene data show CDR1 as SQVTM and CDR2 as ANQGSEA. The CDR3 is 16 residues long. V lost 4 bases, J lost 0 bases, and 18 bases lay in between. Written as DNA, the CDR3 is TGCAGCGTTGCCTCACACAACGGATTACTGAACACTGAAGCTTTCTTT. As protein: CSVASHNGLLNTEAFF.

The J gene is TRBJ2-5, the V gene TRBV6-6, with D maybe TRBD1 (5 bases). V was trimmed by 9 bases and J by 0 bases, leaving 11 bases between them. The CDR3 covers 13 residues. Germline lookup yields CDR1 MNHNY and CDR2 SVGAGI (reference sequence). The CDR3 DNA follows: TGTGCCAGTCAGGGCGGACACCAAGAGACCCAGTACTTC. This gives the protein CASQGGHQETQYF.

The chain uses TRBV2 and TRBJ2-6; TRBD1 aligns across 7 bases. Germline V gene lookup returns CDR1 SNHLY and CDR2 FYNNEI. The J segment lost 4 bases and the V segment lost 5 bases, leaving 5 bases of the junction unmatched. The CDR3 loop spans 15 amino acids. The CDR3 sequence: CASSRDRPGANVLTF. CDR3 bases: TGTGCCAGCAGTAGGGACAGACCCGGGGCCAACGTCCTGACTTTC.

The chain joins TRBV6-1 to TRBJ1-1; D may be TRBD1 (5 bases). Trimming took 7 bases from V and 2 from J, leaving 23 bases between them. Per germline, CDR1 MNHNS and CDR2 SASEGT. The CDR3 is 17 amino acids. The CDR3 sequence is CASIPRGLRDPNTEAFF. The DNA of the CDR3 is TGTGCCAGCATCCCCCGAGGATTACGGGACCCCAACACTGAAGCTTTCTTT.

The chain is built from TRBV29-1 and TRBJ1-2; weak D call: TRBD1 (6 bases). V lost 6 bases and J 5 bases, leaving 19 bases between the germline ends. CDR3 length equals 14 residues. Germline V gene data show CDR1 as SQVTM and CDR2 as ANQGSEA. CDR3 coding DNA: TGCAGCGTCTCGACCGGGACAAGGTGGTATGGCTACACCTTC. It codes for CSVSTGTRWYGYTF.